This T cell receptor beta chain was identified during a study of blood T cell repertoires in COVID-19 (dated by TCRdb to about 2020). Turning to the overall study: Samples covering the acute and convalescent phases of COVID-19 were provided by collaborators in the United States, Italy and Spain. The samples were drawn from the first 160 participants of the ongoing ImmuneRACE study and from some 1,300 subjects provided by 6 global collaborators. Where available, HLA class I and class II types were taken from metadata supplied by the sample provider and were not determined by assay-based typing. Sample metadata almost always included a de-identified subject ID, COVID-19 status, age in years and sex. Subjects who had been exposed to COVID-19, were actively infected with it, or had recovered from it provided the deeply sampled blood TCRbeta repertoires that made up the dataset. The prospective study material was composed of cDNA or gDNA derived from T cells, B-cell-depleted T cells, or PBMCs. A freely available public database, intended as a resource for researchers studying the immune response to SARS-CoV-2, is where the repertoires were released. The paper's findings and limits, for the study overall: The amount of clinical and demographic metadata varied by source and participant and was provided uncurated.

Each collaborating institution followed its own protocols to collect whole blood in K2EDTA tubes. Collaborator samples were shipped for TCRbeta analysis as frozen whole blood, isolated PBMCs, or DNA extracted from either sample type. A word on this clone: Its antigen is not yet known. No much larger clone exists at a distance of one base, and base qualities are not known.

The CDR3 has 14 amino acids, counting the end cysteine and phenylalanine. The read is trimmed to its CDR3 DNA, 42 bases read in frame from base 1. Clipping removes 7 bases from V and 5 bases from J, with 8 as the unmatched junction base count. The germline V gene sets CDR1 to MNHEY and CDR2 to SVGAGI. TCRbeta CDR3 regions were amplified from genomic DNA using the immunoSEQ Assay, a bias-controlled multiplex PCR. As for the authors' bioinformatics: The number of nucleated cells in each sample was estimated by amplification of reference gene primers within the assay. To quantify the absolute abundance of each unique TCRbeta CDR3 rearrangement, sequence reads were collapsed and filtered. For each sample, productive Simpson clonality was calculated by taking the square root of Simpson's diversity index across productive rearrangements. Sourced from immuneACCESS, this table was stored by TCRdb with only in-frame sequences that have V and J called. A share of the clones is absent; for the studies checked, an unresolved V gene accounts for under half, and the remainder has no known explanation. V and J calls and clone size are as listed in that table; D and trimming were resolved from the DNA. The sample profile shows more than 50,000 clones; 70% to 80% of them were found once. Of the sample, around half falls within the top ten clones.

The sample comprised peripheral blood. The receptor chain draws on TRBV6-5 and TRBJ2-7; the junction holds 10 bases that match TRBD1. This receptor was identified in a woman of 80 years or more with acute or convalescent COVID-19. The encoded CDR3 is CASKPGQGMHEQYF. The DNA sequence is TGTGCCAGCAAACCGGGACAGGGGATGCACGAGCAGTACTTC.